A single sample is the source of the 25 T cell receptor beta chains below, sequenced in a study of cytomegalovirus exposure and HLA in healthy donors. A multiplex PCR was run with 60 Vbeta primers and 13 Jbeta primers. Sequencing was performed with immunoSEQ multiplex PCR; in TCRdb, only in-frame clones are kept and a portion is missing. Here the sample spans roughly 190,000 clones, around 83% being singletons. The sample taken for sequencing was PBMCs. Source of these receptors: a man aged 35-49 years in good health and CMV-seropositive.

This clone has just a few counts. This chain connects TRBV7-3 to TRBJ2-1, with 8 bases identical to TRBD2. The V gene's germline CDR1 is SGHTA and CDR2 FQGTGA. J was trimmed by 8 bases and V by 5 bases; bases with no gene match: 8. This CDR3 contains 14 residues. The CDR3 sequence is CASSPRLAQDEQFF. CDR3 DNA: TGTGCCAGCAGCCCCCGACTAGCGCAGGATGAGCAGTTCTTC.

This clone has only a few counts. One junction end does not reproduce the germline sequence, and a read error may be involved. CDR3: CASGPRGQRQF. The CDR3 nucleotides read TGTGCCAGCGGCCCCCGGGGACAAAGGCAATTC. V gene TRBV28 combines with J gene TRBJ1-2; perhaps TRBD1 as D (6 bases). This CDR3 contains 11 residues. In germline, CDR1 is MDHEN, CDR2 SYDVKM.

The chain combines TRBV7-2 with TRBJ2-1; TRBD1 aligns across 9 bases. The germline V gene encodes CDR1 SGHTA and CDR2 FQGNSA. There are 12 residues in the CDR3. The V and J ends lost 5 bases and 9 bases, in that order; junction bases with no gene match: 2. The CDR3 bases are TGTGCCAGCAGCCGGGACAGGGCTGAGCAGTTCTTC. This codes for CASSRDRAEQFF.

CDR3 DNA sequence: TGCGCCAGCAGGGCTGGCCTAGCGGCCTCAGCCCCCGAGACCCAGTACTTC. It specifies CASRAGLAASAPETQYF. V usage is TRBV5-1 and J usage is TRBJ2-5, with 7 bases lining up with TRBD2. The CDR3 runs to 17 residues. Germline trimming cut 5 bases from V and 5 bases from J; bases unmatched to any gene: 18. Looked up from germline, CDR1 is SGHRS and CDR2 is YFSETQ.

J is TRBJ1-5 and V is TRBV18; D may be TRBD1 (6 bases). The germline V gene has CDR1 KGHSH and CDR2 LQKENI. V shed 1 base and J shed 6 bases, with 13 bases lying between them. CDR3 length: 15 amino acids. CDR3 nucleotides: TGTGCCAGCTCACCACAACAGGGAGACGGTCAGCCCCAGCATTTT. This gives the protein CASSPQQGDGQPQHF. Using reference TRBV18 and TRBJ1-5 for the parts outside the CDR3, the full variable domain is NAGVMQNPRHLVRRRGQEARLRCSPMKGHSHVYWYRQLPEEGLKFMVYLQKENIIDESGMPKERFSAEFPKEGPSILRIQQVVRGDSAAYFCASSPQQGDGQPQHFGDGTRLSIL.

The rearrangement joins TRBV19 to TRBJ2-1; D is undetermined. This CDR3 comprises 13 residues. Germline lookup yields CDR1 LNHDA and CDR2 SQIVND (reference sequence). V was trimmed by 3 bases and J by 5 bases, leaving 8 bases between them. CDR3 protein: CASSILGDNEQFF. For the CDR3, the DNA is TGTGCCAGTAGTATTCTGGGCGACAATGAGCAGTTCTTC.

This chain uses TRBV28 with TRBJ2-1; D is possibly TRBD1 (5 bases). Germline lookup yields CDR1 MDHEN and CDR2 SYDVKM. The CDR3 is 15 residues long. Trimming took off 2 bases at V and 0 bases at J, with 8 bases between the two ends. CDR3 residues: CASSLGAYSYNEQFF. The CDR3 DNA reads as TGTGCCAGCAGTTTAGGGGCGTACTCCTACAATGAGCAGTTCTTC.

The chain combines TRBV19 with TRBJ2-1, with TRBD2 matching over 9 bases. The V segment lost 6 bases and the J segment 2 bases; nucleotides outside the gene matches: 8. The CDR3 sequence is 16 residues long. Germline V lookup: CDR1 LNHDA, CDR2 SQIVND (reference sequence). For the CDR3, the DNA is TGTGCCAGTAGACCCTTAGCGGGAGCAACCTACAATGAGCAGTTCTTC. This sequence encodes CASRPLAGATYNEQFF. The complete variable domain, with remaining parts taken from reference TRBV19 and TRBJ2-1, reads DGGITQSPKYLFRKEGQNVTLSCEQNLNHDAMYWYRQDPGQGLRLIYYSQIVNDFQKGDIAEGYSVSREKKESFPLTVTSAQKNPTAFYLCASRPLAGATYNEQFFGPGTRLTVL.

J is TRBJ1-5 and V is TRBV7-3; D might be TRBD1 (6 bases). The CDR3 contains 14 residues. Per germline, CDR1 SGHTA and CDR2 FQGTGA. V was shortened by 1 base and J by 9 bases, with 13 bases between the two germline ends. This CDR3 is CASSLIGGPGPQHF. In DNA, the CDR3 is TGTGCCAGCAGCTTAATAGGGGGACCCGGGCCCCAGCATTTT.

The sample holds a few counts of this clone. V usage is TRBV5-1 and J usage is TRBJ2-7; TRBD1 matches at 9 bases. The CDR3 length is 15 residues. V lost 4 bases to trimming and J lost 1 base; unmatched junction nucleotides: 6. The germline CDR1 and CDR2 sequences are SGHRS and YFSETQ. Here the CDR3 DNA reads TGCGCCAGCAGCCGGACAGGGGCCAGTTCCTACGAGCAGTACTTC. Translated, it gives CASSRTGASSYEQYF.

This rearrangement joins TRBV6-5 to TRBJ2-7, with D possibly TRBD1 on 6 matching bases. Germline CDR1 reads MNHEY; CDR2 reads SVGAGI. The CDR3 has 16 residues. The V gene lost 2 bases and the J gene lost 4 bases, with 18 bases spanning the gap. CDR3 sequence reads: CASSYGYRDTPYEQYF. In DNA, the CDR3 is TGTGCCAGCAGTTACGGTTACAGGGACACTCCGTACGAGCAGTACTTC.

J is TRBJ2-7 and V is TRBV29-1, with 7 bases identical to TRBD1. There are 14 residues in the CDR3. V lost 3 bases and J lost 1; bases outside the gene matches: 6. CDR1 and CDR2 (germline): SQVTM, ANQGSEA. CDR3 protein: CSVESPGQSYEQYF. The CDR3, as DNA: TGCAGCGTTGAGAGTCCGGGACAGTCCTACGAGCAGTACTTC.

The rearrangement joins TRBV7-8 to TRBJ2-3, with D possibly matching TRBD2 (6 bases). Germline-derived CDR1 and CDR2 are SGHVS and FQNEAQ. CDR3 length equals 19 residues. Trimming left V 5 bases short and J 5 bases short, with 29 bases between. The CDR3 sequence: CASSGREIPLWEDRDTQYF. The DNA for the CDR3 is TGTGCCAGCAGCGGCAGGGAAATCCCGCTGTGGGAGGATAGAGATACGCAGTATTTT.

The CDR3 sequence is CASSRGLGNTEAFF. The CDR3 DNA reads TGTGCCAGCAGCAGGGGGCTTGGGAACACTGAAGCTTTCTTT. This rearrangement joins TRBV9 to TRBJ1-1; TRBD1 aligns across 7 bases. CDR1 SGDLS and CDR2 YYNGEE come from the germline V gene. The CDR3 spans 14 residues. V dropped 4 bases and J dropped 1; count of bases not matched to a gene: 4.

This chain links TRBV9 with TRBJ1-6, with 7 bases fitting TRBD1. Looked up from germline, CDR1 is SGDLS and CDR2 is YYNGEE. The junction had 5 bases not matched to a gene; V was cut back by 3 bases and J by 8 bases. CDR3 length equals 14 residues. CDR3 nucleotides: TGTGCCAGCAGCGCGCAGGGGGTTCATTCACCCCTCCACTTT. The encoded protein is CASSAQGVHSPLHF.

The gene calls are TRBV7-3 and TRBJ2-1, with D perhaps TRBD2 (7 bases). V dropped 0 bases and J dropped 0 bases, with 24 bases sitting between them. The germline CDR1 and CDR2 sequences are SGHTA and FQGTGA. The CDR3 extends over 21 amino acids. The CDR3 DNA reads TGTGCCAGCAGCTTAACGGGGAGGGCAGGGGTCATCGGTAGCTCCTACAATGAGCAGTTCTTC. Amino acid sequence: CASSLTGRAGVIGSSYNEQFF.

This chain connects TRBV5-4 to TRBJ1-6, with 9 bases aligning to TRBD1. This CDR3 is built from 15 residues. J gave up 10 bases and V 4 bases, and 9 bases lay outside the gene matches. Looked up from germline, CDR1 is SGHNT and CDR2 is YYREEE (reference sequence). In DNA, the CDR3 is TGTGCCAGCAGCGGCCGGGACAGGGCTGGGTCACCCCTCCACTTT. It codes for CASSGRDRAGSPLHF. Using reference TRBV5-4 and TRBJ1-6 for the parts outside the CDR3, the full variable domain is ETGVTQSPTHLIKTRGQQVTLRCSSQSGHNTVSWYQQALGQGPQFIFQYYREEENGRGNFPPRFSGLQFPNYSSELNVNALELDDSALYLCASSGRDRAGSPLHFGNGTRLTVT.

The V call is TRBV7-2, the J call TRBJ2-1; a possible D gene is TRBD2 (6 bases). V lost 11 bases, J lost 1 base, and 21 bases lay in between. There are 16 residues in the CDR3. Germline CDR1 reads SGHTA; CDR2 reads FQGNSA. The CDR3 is CASLLSRDSSYNEQFF. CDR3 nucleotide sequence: TGTGCCTCCTTATTGAGTCGGGACTCTTCCTACAATGAGCAGTTCTTC. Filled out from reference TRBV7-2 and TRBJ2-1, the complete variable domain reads GAGVSQSPSNKVTEKGKDVELRCDPISGHTALYWYRQSLGQGLEFLIYFQGNSAPDKSGLPSDRFSAERTGGSVSTLTIQRTQQEDSAVYLCASLLSRDSSYNEQFFGPGTRLTVL.

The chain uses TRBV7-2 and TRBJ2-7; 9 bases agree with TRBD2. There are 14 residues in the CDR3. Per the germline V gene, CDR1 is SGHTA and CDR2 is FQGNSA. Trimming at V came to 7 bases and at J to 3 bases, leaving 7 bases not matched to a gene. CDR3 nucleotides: TGTGCCAGCAAAAATAGCGGGGGAAGCTACGAGCAGTACTTC. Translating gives CASKNSGGSYEQYF.

The CDR3: CASSFRGAGYGYTF. The CDR3 nucleotides are TGTGCCAGCAGCTTCAGGGGCGCGGGCTATGGCTACACCTTC. The chain combines TRBV5-8 with TRBJ1-2, with D maybe TRBD1 (6 bases). Trimming pared 2 bases from V and 4 bases from J, leaving 12 bases between. Germline V gene data show CDR1 as SGHTS and CDR2 as YDEGEE. CDR3 length: 14 amino acids.

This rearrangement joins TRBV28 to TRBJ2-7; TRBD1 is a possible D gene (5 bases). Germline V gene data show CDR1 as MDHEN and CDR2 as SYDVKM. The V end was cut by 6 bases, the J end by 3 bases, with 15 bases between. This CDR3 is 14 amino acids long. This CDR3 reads CASRTQGINYEQYF. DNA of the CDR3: TGTGCCAGCAGAACTCAGGGTATCAACTACGAGCAGTACTTC.

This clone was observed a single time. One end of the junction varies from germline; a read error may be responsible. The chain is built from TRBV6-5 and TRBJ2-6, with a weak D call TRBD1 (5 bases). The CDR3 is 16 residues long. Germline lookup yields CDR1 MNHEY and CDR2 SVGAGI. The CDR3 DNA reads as TGTGCCAGCAGCTACCGTCCACCCTCTGGGGCCAACGGCCTGACTTTC. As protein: CASSYRPPSGANGLTF.

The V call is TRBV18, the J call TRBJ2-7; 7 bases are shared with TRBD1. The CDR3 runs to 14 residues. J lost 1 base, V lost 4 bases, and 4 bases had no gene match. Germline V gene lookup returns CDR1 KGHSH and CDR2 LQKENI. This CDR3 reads CASSQGAGSYEQYF. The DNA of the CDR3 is TGTGCCAGCTCACAGGGGGCTGGATCCTACGAGCAGTACTTC. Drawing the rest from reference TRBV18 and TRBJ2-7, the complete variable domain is NAGVMQNPRHLVRRRGQEARLRCSPMKGHSHVYWYRQLPEEGLKFMVYLQKENIIDESGMPKERFSAEFPKEGPSILRIQQVVRGDSAAYFCASSQGAGSYEQYFGPGTRLTVT.

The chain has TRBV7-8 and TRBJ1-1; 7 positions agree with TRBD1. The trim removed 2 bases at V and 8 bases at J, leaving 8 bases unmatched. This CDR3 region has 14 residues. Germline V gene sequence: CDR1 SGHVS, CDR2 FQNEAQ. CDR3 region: CASSLFGPGQEAFF. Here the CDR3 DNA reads TGTGCCAGCAGCTTATTCGGGCCGGGACAGGAAGCTTTCTTT.

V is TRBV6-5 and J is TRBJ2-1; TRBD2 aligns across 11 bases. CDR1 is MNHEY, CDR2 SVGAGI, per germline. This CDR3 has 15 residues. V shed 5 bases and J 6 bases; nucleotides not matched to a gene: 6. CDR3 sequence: CASSLSGRALNEQFF. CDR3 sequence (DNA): TGTGCCAGCAGTCTTAGCGGGAGGGCCCTCAATGAGCAGTTCTTC.